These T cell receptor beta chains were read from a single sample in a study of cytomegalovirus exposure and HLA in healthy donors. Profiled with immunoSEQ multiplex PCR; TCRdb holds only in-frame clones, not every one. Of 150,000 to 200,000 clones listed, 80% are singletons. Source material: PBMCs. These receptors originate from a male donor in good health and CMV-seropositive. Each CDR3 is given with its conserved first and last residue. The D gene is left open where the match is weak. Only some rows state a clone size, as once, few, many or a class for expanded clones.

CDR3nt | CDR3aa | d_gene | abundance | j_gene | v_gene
TGTGCCTGCGTAACTAGCGGGGACCGATACGAGCAGTACTTC | CACVTSGDRYEQYF | TRBD2 | - | TRBJ2-7 | TRBV30
TGTGCCAGCAGCCCAATCTGGACAAACGGAGTTTCACCCCTCCACTTT | CASSPIWTNGVSPLHF | - | - | TRBJ1-6 | TRBV9
TGTGCCAGCAGTTGGACTTTTCTGATCGACGAGCAGTACTTC | CASSWTFLIDEQYF | - | few | TRBJ2-7 | TRBV2
TGTGCCAGCAGCCAGGGCGGAGGGACTAGGTACGAGCAGTACTTC | CASSQGGGTRYEQYF | TRBD2 | - | TRBJ2-7 | TRBV7-2
TGCGCCAGCAGCTTGGCCGGAACAGGGGGTGGCTACACCTTC | CASSLAGTGGGYTF | TRBD1 | once | TRBJ1-2 | TRBV5-1
TGTGCCAGCATACCGGACAGGCTTGGAAACACCATATATTTT | CASIPDRLGNTIYF | TRBD1 | - | TRBJ1-3 | TRBV6-5
TGTGCCAGCAGGGATTCGACAGCCAACTCCTACGAGCAGTACTTC | CASRDSTANSYEQYF | - | - | TRBJ2-7 | TRBV2
TGCAGCGCAGGGTACACTGAAGCTTTCTTT | CSAGYTEAFF | - | - | TRBJ1-1 | TRBV29-1
TGTGCCAGAAGCTCCGGGCTAGCGGGTATCGAGCAGTTCTTC | CARSSGLAGIEQFF | - | - | TRBJ2-1 | TRBV7-5
TGTGCCAGCAGTTACGGCCGGAGCTCCTACGAGCAGTACTTC | CASSYGRSSYEQYF | - | - | TRBJ2-7 | TRBV2
TGTGCCAGCAGCCTCTGGACTAGCGGGACTCCCGACAATGAGCAGTTCTTC | CASSLWTSGTPDNEQFF | TRBD2 | few | TRBJ2-1 | TRBV5-8
TGTGCCTGGGGACGGACAACCTACGAGCAGTACTTC | CAWGRTTYEQYF | - | - | TRBJ2-7 | TRBV30
TGTGCCAGCAGCTTAGTGGGGGGGACTAGCGGAATCTCCTACGAGCAGTACTTC | CASSLVGGTSGISYEQYF | TRBD2 | - | TRBJ2-7 | TRBV13
TGTGCCAGCAGTGGGACAGGGGTTGAAAAACTGTTTTTT | CASSGTGVEKLFF | TRBD1 | medium-sized | TRBJ1-4 | TRBV25-1
TGTGCCAGCAGTATACAGGGCAATCAGCCCCAGCATTTT | CASSIQGNQPQHF | - | once | TRBJ1-5 | TRBV6-1
TGCGCCAGCAGCCAAGGGTTTACAGGGAGCTCCTACAATGAGCAGTTCTTC | CASSQGFTGSSYNEQFF | - | - | TRBJ2-1 | TRBV4-1
TGTGCCAGCAGCTTAGAAGTTGGGGGGGCGTTCTTC | CASSLEVGGAFF | - | - | TRBJ2-1 | TRBV7-2
TGTGCCAGCAGCCCCCTAGTGGCGGGAATGAATACGCAGTATTTT | CASSPLVAGMNTQYF | - | - | TRBJ2-3 | TRBV14
TGTGCCAGCAGTGAATTCGGAACGACGGGGGAAAAACTGTTTTTT | CASSEFGTTGEKLFF | - | - | TRBJ1-4 | TRBV25-1
TGTGCCAGCAGCCAAGGGGCGGTATACGAGCAGTACTTC | CASSQGAVYEQYF | - | - | TRBJ2-7 | TRBV16
TGTGCCAGCAGCTTAGAGGGTAGCGGGGCCTACGAGCAGTACTTC | CASSLEGSGAYEQYF | TRBD2 | - | TRBJ2-7 | TRBV11-2
TGCGCCAGCAGTGACACCAGGGCAAGGAATGAGCAGTTCTTC | CASSDTRARNEQFF | - | few | TRBJ2-1 | TRBV10-2
TGTGCCAGCAGTTTACAGCGGGCGGCCCGAGAGACCCAGTACTTC | CASSLQRAARETQYF | - | - | TRBJ2-5 | TRBV28
TGCGCCAGCAGCCAAGATCAAGGAGGCTATGGCTACACCTTC | CASSQDQGGYGYTF | - | - | TRBJ1-2 | TRBV4-1
TGTGCCAGTAGTCCGTATACAGGCCTGGCCGATGAGCAGTTCTTC | CASSPYTGLADEQFF | - | - | TRBJ2-1 | TRBV19
TGTTCCAGCAGCCCCCGGGGGACGCAGCCCCAGCATTTT | CSSSPRGTQPQHF | - | - | TRBJ1-5 | TRBV7-9
TGTGCCAGCAGCTTGGGGGGGGGATTCAATGAGCAGTTCTTC | CASSLGGGFNEQFF | TRBD2 | - | TRBJ2-1 | TRBV7-9
TGTGCCATCAGTAGGGAGGTCCTCACAGATACGCAGTATTTT | CAISREVLTDTQYF | - | - | TRBJ2-3 | TRBV10-3
TGTGCCAGCAGTGATGGAGGGGTTGGCAATCAGCCCCAGCATTTT | CASSDGGVGNQPQHF | - | - | TRBJ1-5 | TRBV2
TGTGCCAGTACCACCGGGCTAGCGGTCACAGATACGCAGTATTTT | CASTTGLAVTDTQYF | TRBD2 | - | TRBJ2-3 | TRBV19
TGTGCCAGCAACATACCTCGCTCTGGAAACACCATATATTTT | CASNIPRSGNTIYF | - | - | TRBJ1-3 | TRBV6-6
TGCGCCAGCAGCCAAGAAGAGCGCAGGGAGGAAAACATTCAGTACTTC | CASSQEERREENIQYF | - | - | TRBJ2-4 | TRBV4-3
TGCGCCAGCAGCTGGGGAGTGAACACTGAAGCTTTCTTT | CASSWGVNTEAFF | - | - | TRBJ1-1 | TRBV5-1
TGCGCCAGCAGCCAAGGTATGGGTCGCGGGCTTCCTTACGAGCAGTACTTC | CASSQGMGRGLPYEQYF | - | - | TRBJ2-7 | TRBV4-3
TGTGCCAGCAGCGTCGCAGGGGCCTACGAGCAGTACTTC | CASSVAGAYEQYF | - | - | TRBJ2-7 | TRBV25-1
TGCAGCGTTGAACCCCAGGGGTATGTCTATGGCTACACCTTC | CSVEPQGYVYGYTF | - | few | TRBJ1-2 | TRBV29-1
TGTGCCACCAATAGCGGGAGAGCGGCAGATACGCAGTATTTT | CATNSGRAADTQYF | TRBD2 | - | TRBJ2-3 | TRBV5-5